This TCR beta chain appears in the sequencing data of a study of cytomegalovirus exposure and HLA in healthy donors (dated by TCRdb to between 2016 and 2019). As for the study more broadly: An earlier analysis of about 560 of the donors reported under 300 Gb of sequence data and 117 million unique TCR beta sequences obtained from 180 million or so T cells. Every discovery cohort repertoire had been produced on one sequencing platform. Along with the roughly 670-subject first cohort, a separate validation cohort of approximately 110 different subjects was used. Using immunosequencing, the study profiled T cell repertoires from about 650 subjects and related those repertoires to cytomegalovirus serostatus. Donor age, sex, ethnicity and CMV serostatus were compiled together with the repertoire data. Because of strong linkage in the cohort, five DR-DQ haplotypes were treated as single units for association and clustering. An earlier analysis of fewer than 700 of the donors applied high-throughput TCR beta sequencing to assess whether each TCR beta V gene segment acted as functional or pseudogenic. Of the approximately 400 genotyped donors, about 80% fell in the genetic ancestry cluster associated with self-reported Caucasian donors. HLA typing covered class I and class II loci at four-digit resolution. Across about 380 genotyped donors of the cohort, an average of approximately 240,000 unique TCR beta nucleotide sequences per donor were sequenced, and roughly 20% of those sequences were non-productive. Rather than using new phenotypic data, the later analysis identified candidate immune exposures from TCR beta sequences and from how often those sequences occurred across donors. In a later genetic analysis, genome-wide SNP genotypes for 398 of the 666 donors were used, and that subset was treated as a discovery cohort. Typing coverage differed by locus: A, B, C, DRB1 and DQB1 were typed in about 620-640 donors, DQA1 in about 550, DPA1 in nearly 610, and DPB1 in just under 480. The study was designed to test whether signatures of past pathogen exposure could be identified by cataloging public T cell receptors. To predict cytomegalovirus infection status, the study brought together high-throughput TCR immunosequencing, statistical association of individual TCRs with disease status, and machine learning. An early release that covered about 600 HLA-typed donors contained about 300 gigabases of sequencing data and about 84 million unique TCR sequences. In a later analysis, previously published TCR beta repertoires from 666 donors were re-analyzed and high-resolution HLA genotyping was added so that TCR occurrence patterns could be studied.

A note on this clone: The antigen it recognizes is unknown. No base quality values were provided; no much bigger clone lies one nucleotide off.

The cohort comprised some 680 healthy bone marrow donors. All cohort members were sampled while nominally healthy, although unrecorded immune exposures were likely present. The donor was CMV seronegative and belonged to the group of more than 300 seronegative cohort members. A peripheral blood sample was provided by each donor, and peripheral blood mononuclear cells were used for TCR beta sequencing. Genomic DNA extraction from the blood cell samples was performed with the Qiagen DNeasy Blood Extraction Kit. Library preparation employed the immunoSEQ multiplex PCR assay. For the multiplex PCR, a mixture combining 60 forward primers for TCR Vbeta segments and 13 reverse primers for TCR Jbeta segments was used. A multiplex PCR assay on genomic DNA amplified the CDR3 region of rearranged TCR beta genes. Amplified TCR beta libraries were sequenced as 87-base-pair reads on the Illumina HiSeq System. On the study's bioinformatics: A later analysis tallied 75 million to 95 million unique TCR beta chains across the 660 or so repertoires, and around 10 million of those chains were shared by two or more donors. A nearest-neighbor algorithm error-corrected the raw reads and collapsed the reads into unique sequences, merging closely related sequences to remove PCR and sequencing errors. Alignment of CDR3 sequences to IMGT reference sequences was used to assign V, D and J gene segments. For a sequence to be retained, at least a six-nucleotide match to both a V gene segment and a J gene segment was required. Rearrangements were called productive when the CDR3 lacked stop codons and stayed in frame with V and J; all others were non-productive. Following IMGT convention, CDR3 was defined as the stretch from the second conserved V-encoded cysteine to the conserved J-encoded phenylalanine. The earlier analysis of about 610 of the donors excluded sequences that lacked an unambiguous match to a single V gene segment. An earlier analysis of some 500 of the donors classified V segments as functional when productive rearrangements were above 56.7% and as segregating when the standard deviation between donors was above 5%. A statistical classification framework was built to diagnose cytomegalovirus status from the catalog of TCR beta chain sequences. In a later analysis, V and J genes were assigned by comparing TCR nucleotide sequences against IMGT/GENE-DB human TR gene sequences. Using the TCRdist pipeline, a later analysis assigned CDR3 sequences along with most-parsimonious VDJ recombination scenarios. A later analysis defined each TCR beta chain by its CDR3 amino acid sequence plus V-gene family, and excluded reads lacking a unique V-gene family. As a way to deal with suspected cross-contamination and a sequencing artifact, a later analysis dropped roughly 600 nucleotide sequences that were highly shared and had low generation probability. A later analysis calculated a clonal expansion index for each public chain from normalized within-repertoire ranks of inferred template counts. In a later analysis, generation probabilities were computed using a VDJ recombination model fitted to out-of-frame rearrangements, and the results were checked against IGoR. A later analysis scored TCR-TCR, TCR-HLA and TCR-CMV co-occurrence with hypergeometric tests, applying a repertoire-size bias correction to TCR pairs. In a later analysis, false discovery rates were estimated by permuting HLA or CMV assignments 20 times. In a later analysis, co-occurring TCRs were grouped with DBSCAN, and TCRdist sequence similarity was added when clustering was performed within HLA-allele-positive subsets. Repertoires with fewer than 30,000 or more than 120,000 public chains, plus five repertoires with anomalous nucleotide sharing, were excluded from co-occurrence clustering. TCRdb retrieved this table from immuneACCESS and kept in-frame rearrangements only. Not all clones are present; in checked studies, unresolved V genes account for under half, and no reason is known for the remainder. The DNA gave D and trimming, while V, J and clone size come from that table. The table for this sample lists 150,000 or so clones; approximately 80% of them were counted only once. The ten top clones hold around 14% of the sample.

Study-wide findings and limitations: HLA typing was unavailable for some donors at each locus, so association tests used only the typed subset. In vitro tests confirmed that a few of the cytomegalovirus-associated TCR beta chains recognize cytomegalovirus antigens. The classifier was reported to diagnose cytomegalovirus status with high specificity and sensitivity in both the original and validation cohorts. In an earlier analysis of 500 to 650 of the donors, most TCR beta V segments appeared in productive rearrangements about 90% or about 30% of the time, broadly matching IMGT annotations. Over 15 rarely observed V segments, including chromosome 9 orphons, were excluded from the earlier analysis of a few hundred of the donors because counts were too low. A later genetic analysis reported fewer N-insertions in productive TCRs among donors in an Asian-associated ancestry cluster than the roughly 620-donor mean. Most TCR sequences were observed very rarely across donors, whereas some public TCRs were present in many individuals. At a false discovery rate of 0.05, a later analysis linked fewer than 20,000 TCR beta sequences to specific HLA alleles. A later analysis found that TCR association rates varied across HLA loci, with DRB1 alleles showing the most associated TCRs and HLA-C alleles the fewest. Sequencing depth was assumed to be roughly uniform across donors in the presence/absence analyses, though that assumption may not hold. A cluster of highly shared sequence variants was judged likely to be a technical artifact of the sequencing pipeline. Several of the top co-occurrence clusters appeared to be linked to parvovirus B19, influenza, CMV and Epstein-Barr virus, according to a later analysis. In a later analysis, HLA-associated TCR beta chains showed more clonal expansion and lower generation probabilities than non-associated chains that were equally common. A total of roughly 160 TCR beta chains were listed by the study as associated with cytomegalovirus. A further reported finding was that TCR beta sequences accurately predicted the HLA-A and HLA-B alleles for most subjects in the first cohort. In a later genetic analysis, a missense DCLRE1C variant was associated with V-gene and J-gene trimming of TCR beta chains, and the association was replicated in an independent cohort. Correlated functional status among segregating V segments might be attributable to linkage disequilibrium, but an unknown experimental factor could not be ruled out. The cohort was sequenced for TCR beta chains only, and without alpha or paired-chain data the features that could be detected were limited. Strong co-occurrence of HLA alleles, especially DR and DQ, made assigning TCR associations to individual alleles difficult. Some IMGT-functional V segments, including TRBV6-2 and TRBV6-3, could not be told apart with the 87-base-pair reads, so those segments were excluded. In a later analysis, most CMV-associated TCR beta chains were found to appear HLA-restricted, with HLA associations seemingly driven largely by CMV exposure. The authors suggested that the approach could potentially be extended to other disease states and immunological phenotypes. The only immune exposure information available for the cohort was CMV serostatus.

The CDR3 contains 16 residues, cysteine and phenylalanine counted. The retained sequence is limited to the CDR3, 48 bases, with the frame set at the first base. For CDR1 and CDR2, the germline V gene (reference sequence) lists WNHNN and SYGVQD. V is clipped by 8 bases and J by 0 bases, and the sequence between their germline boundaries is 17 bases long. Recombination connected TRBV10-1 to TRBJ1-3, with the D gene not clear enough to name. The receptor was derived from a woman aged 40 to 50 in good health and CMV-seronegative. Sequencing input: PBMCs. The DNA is TGCGCCAGCTCCCCACCCCGTCACTACTCTGGAAACACCATATATTTT. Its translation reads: CASSPPRHYSGNTIYF.